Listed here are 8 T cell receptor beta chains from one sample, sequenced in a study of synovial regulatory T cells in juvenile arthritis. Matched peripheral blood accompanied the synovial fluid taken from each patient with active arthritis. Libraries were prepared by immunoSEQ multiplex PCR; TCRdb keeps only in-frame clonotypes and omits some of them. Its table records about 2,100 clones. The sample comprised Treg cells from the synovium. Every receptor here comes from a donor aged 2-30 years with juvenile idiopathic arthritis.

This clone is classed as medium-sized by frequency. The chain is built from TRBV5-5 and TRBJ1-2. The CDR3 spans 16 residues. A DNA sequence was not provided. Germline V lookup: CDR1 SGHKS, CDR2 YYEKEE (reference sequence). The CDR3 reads CASSLAPLVSNYGYTF.

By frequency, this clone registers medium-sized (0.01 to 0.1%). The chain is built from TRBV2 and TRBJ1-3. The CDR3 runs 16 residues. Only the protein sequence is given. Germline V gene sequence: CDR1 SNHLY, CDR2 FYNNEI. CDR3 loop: CASSELRDLGGNTIYF.

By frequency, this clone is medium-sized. The CDR3 loop is CASRQGGPGNTIYF. The chain couples TRBV28 to TRBJ1-3; the D call from TCRdb, TRBD1, cannot be confirmed without DNA. Germline V gene lookup returns CDR1 MDHEN and CDR2 SYDVKM. The CDR3 is made up of 14 amino acids. The DNA sequence is not available.

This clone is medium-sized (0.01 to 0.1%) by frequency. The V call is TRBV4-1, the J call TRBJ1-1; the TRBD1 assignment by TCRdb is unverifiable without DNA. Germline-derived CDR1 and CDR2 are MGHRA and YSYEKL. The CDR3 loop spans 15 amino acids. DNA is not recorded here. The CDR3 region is CASSQDRQGWTEAFF.

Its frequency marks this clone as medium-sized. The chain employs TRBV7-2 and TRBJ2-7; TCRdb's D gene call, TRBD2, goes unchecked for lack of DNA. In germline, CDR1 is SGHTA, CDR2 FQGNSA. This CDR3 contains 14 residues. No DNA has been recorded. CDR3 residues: CASSLSRSSYEQYF.

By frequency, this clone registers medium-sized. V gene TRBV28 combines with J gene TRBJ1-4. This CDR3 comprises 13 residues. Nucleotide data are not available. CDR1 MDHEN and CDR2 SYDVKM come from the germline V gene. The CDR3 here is CASSFRAGRKLFF.

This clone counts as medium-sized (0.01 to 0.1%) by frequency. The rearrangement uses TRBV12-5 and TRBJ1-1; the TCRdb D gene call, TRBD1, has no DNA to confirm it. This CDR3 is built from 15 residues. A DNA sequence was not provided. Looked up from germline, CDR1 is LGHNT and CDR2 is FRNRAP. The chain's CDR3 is CASGSPADRNTEAFF.

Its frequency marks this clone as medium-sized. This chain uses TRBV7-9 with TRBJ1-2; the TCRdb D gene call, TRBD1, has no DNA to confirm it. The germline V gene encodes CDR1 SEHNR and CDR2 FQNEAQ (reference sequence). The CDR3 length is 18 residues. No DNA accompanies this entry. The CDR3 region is CASSSSRDSRLINYGYTF.